The rows below give T cell receptor beta chains drawn from one sample of a study of Ad26.COV2.S vaccination and SARS-CoV-2 variants. Repertoires were generated with immunoSEQ multiplex PCR, while TCRdb's copy carries only in-frame clones and drops some. Of roughly 350,000 clones listed, 85% to 90% were seen once; the top ten hold about 5%. Sequencing was performed on peripheral blood, taken in a trial of Ad26.COV2.S vaccine versus placebo. The receptor set was obtained from a person between 18 and 60 years old who received the Ad26.COV2.S COVID-19 vaccine or a placebo. Each CDR3 is given with its conserved first and last residue. A D gene is named only where the DNA matches it firmly. Some rows have no size entry. The others give once, few or many, or a class for an expanded clone.

V gene: TRBV5-1
clone size: NA
J gene: TRBJ2-7
D gene: TRBD2
CDR3 DNA: TGCGCCAGCAGGTCCCTAGCGGGAGGCTCCTACGAGCAGTACTTC
CDR3 protein: CASRSLAGGSYEQYF

V gene: TRBV10-1
clone size: NA
J gene: TRBJ1-1
D gene: TRBD1
CDR3 DNA: TGCGCCAGCAGTGAGGACAGGGGATCCACTGAAGCTTTCTTT
CDR3 protein: CASSEDRGSTEAFF

V gene: TRBV6-2/TRBV6-3
clone size: NA
J gene: TRBJ1-3
D gene: NA
CDR3 DNA: TGTGCCAGCAGTTACCCCGGAGTCTCTGGAAACACCATATATTTT
CDR3 protein: CASSYPGVSGNTIYF

V gene: TRBV10-3
clone size: NA
J gene: TRBJ1-2
D gene: TRBD1
CDR3 DNA: TGTGCGACAAAGTCGGGACAGTTCTATGGCTACACCTTC
CDR3 protein: CATKSGQFYGYTF

V gene: TRBV28
clone size: NA
J gene: TRBJ2-7
D gene: TRBD1
CDR3 DNA: TGTGCCAGCAGAGGGACAGGGTCTGTCGAGCAGTACTTC
CDR3 protein: CASRGTGSVEQYF

V gene: TRBV9
clone size: NA
J gene: TRBJ2-2
D gene: NA
CDR3 DNA: TGTGCCAGCAGCGTAGACCCGGGTGGGGCCGGGGAGCTGTTTTTT
CDR3 protein: CASSVDPGGAGELFF

V gene: TRBV2
clone size: NA
J gene: TRBJ2-1
D gene: NA
CDR3 DNA: TGTGCCAGCAGTGATTTAGGGAACGAGCAGTTCTTC
CDR3 protein: CASSDLGNEQFF

V gene: TRBV19
clone size: NA
J gene: TRBJ1-1
D gene: NA
CDR3 DNA: TGTGCCAGTAGCCGGACAGCCGAGAACACTGAAGCTTTCTTT
CDR3 protein: CASSRTAENTEAFF

V gene: TRBV6-6
clone size: NA
J gene: TRBJ1-3
D gene: TRBD1
CDR3 DNA: TGTGCCAGCAGACCTGGACAGGACTCTGGAAACACCATATATTTT
CDR3 protein: CASRPGQDSGNTIYF

V gene: TRBV6-2/TRBV6-3
clone size: NA
J gene: TRBJ1-5
D gene: NA
CDR3 DNA: TGTGCCAGCAGTTACGACAGGAGAAATCAGCCCCAGCATTTT
CDR3 protein: CASSYDRRNQPQHF

V gene: TRBV19
clone size: many
J gene: TRBJ2-7
D gene: TRBD2
CDR3 DNA: TGTGCCAGTAGTATGACTAGCGGGGGCCGCCTCGAGCAGTACTTC
CDR3 protein: CASSMTSGGRLEQYF

V gene: TRBV6-2/TRBV6-3
clone size: NA
J gene: TRBJ2-2
D gene: NA
CDR3 DNA: TGTGCCAGCAGTCGCCGCGTAACGGGGCGCGACACCGGGGAGCTGTTTTTT
CDR3 protein: CASSRRVTGRDTGELFF

V gene: TRBV6-6
clone size: once
J gene: TRBJ2-7
D gene: TRBD2
CDR3 DNA: TGTGCCAGCACCCCTGGACTAGCGGGAGATCGGGACGAGCAGTACTTC
CDR3 protein: CASTPGLAGDRDEQYF

V gene: TRBV5-1
clone size: NA
J gene: TRBJ2-7
D gene: TRBD1
CDR3 DNA: TGCGCCAGCAGCCAAAACAGGGGTAGAGGCTACGAGCAGTACTTC
CDR3 protein: CASSQNRGRGYEQYF

V gene: TRBV2
clone size: NA
J gene: TRBJ2-3
D gene: TRBD2
CDR3 DNA: TGTGCCAGCAGTGAAGTTGCGGGAGGGTCCCCAGGCACAGATGCGCAGTATTTT
CDR3 protein: CASSEVAGGSPGTDAQYF

V gene: TRBV15
clone size: once
J gene: TRBJ2-1
D gene: TRBD1
CDR3 DNA: TGTGCCACCAGCGTGGACAGGGTAAGGGGCAATGAGCAGTTCTTC
CDR3 protein: CATSVDRVRGNEQFF

V gene: TRBV11-2
clone size: NA
J gene: TRBJ2-5
D gene: NA
CDR3 DNA: TGTGCCAGCAGCGATCCGGGGACGGGGGAGACCCAGTACTTC
CDR3 protein: CASSDPGTGETQYF

V gene: TRBV7-5
clone size: NA
J gene: TRBJ2-3
D gene: NA
CDR3 DNA: TGTGTCAGAAGCGACGATAGCGGGAGGTCAGATACGCAGTATTTT
CDR3 protein: CVRSDDSGRSDTQYF

V gene: TRBV19
clone size: once
J gene: TRBJ1-6
D gene: NA
CDR3 DNA: TGTGCCAGTAGTATAGGGACATCGAATTCACCCCTCCACTTT
CDR3 protein: CASSIGTSNSPLHF

V gene: TRBV10-3
clone size: NA
J gene: TRBJ2-7
D gene: NA
CDR3 DNA: TGTGCCATCAGCACTATAACGATAGGGAGGCACTCCTACGAGCAGTACTTC
CDR3 protein: CAISTITIGRHSYEQYF

V gene: TRBV5-1
clone size: once
J gene: TRBJ2-7
D gene: TRBD1
CDR3 DNA: TGCGCCAGCAGCGAGGACAGGGACGAGCAGTACTTC
CDR3 protein: CASSEDRDEQYF

V gene: TRBV14
clone size: NA
J gene: TRBJ2-5
D gene: TRBD2
CDR3 DNA: TGTGCCAGCAGCCAACCGACTAGCGGAAACCAAGAGACCCAGTACTTC
CDR3 protein: CASSQPTSGNQETQYF

V gene: TRBV6-5
clone size: NA
J gene: TRBJ1-2
D gene: NA
CDR3 DNA: TGTGCCAGCAGTTACTCCGACGGGGGTAATGGCTACACCTTC
CDR3 protein: CASSYSDGGNGYTF

V gene: TRBV20-1
clone size: NA
J gene: TRBJ2-3
D gene: TRBD2
CDR3 DNA: TGCAGTGCTAGTACCTTAGCGGGAAACACAGATACGCAGTATTTT
CDR3 protein: CSASTLAGNTDTQYF

V gene: TRBV7-9
clone size: once
J gene: TRBJ1-5
D gene: NA
CDR3 DNA: TGTGCCAGCAGCTTAAGTGTGTCGTCAAATAGCAATCAGCCCCAGCATTTT
CDR3 protein: CASSLSVSSNSNQPQHF

V gene: TRBV13
clone size: NA
J gene: TRBJ1-1
D gene: NA
CDR3 DNA: TGTGCCAGCAGCCGTCAGACAGGACTGAACACTGAAGCTTTCTTT
CDR3 protein: CASSRQTGLNTEAFF

V gene: TRBV4-1
clone size: NA
J gene: TRBJ1-1
D gene: NA
CDR3 DNA: TGCGCCAGCAGCCAAGATCCCCAGGGGTTCATGAACACTGAAGCTTTCTTT
CDR3 protein: CASSQDPQGFMNTEAFF

V gene: TRBV28
clone size: NA
J gene: TRBJ2-7
D gene: TRBD2
CDR3 DNA: TGTGCCAGCAGTCCCTCCAGCCTCGGGACTAGGGGCGAGCAGTACTTC
CDR3 protein: CASSPSSLGTRGEQYF

V gene: TRBV30
clone size: NA
J gene: TRBJ1-1
D gene: NA
CDR3 DNA: TGTGCCTGGAGTATACTACGGAACACTGAAGCTTTCTTT
CDR3 protein: CAWSILRNTEAFF

V gene: TRBV3-1/TRBV3-2
clone size: NA
J gene: TRBJ2-7
D gene: NA
CDR3 DNA: TGTGCCAGCAGCCAAGGTGAATTCGACGAGCAGTACTTC
CDR3 protein: CASSQGEFDEQYF

V gene: TRBV27
clone size: NA
J gene: TRBJ1-1
D gene: NA
CDR3 DNA: TGTGCCAGCAGCAGGGAGGGGCTCCGACGGAACACTGAAGCTTTCTTT
CDR3 protein: CASSREGLRRNTEAFF

V gene: TRBV4-2
clone size: NA
J gene: TRBJ2-1
D gene: TRBD1
CDR3 DNA: TGTGCCAGCAGCCTAGGGACAGGGATCAATGAGCAGTTCTTC
CDR3 protein: CASSLGTGINEQFF

V gene: TRBV30
clone size: NA
J gene: TRBJ1-5
D gene: NA
CDR3 DNA: TGTGCCTGGAGTCCATATAGCAATCAGCCCCAGCATTTT
CDR3 protein: CAWSPYSNQPQHF

V gene: TRBV19
clone size: once
J gene: TRBJ2-3
D gene: TRBD1
CDR3 DNA: TGTGCCAGCTCTAAGGGGTCGGGACAGGGAGGAGATACGCAGTATTTT
CDR3 protein: CASSKGSGQGGDTQYF

V gene: TRBV7-2
clone size: NA
J gene: TRBJ2-2
D gene: TRBD1
CDR3 DNA: TGTGCCAGCAGCTTAGGGGACAGGGTTTTCACCGGGGAGCTGTTTTTT
CDR3 protein: CASSLGDRVFTGELFF

V gene: TRBV19
clone size: NA
J gene: TRBJ2-2
D gene: NA
CDR3 DNA: TGTGCCAGTAAAGGTGCTGGGACCTACACCGGGGAGCTGTTTTTT
CDR3 protein: CASKGAGTYTGELFF

V gene: TRBV6-5
clone size: NA
J gene: TRBJ1-1
D gene: NA
CDR3 DNA: TGTGCCAGCAGTTCAGGGCGGCGGGGCACTGAAGCTTTCTTT
CDR3 protein: CASSSGRRGTEAFF

V gene: TRBV28
clone size: NA
J gene: TRBJ2-3
D gene: NA
CDR3 DNA: TGTGCCAGCAGTTTACTTAGGGATACGCAGTATTTT
CDR3 protein: CASSLLRDTQYF

V gene: TRBV5-1
clone size: NA
J gene: TRBJ2-1
D gene: TRBD1
CDR3 DNA: TGCGCCAGCAGCGGGACAGGGACCTACAATGAGCAGTTCTTC
CDR3 protein: CASSGTGTYNEQFF

V gene: TRBV5-1
clone size: NA
J gene: TRBJ2-1
D gene: NA
CDR3 DNA: TGCGCCAGCAGCTCCTCAGGACAGCCGTACAATGAGCAGTTCTTC
CDR3 protein: CASSSSGQPYNEQFF

V gene: TRBV23-1
clone size: NA
J gene: TRBJ2-7
D gene: NA
CDR3 DNA: TGCGCCAGCGGCCTCTACGAGCAGTACTTC
CDR3 protein: CASGLYEQYF

V gene: TRBV28
clone size: NA
J gene: TRBJ2-7
D gene: NA
CDR3 DNA: TGTGCCAGCAGCTTATGGACCACCGGGACCCGGTTTATCGAGCAGTACTTC
CDR3 protein: CASSLWTTGTRFIEQYF

V gene: TRBV4-1
clone size: NA
J gene: TRBJ1-4
D gene: NA
CDR3 DNA: TGCGCCAGCAGCCGGATGGGGGGGACAACTAATGAAAAACTGTTTTTT
CDR3 protein: CASSRMGGTTNEKLFF

V gene: TRBV11-2
clone size: NA
J gene: TRBJ1-6
D gene: TRBD1
CDR3 DNA: TGTGCCAGCAGCTTAAAGGGGGCTTGGAGTTCACCCCTCCACTTT
CDR3 protein: CASSLKGAWSSPLHF

V gene: TRBV20-1
clone size: NA
J gene: TRBJ1-4
D gene: NA
CDR3 DNA: TGCAGTGTTTGGCTCAATGAAAAACTGTTTTTT
CDR3 protein: CSVWLNEKLFF

V gene: TRBV7-9
clone size: NA
J gene: TRBJ2-7
D gene: TRBD2
CDR3 DNA: TGTGCCAGCAGCTTCTTGGGACTAGCGGGAGCGGGAGAGCAGTACTTC
CDR3 protein: CASSFLGLAGAGEQYF

V gene: TRBV10-3
clone size: NA
J gene: TRBJ2-3
D gene: NA
CDR3 DNA: TGTGCCATCAGTTTGGGACGGTTAAGCACAGATACGCAGTATTTT
CDR3 protein: CAISLGRLSTDTQYF

V gene: TRBV28
clone size: NA
J gene: TRBJ1-5
D gene: TRBD1
CDR3 DNA: TGTGCCAGCAGTTTTTCCGGGACAGGGTCAAATCAGCCCCAGCATTTT
CDR3 protein: CASSFSGTGSNQPQHF

V gene: TRBV11-1
clone size: NA
J gene: TRBJ2-7
D gene: NA
CDR3 DNA: TGTGCCAGCAGCTTAGGACAGTTCTACGAGCAGTACTTC
CDR3 protein: CASSLGQFYEQYF

V gene: TRBV5-1
clone size: NA
J gene: TRBJ2-2
D gene: NA
CDR3 DNA: TGCGCCAGCAGCCCAAGAGATGCGAACACCGGGGAGCTGTTTTTT
CDR3 protein: CASSPRDANTGELFF

V gene: TRBV5-1
clone size: NA
J gene: TRBJ1-6
D gene: NA
CDR3 DNA: TGCGCCAGCAGGGCGATCCGGGGAAATGTTGATAATTCACCCCTCCACTTT
CDR3 protein: CASRAIRGNVDNSPLHF

V gene: TRBV28
clone size: NA
J gene: TRBJ1-5
D gene: TRBD1
CDR3 DNA: TGTGCCAGCAGACGGACAGGTGACAATCAGCCCCAGCATTTT
CDR3 protein: CASRRTGDNQPQHF

V gene: TRBV6-4
clone size: NA
J gene: TRBJ2-2
D gene: TRBD2
CDR3 DNA: TGTGCCAGCAGGATAACTAGCGACACCGGGGAGCTGTTTTTT
CDR3 protein: CASRITSDTGELFF

V gene: TRBV2
clone size: NA
J gene: TRBJ2-7
D gene: TRBD1
CDR3 DNA: TGTGCCAGCAGTGGGACCGGGACAGGGGCCCCCAGGGGGGCCTACGAGCAGTACTTC
CDR3 protein: CASSGTGTGAPRGAYEQYF

V gene: TRBV7-2
clone size: NA
J gene: TRBJ1-1
D gene: NA
CDR3 DNA: TGTGCCAGCAGCTTAGTTCGGAGAACTGAAGCTTTCTTT
CDR3 protein: CASSLVRRTEAFF

V gene: TRBV4-1
clone size: NA
J gene: TRBJ2-1
D gene: NA
CDR3 DNA: TGCGCCAGCAGCCCAAGACACGGGGTTACCTACAATGAGCAGTTCTTC
CDR3 protein: CASSPRHGVTYNEQFF

V gene: TRBV7-2
clone size: NA
J gene: TRBJ2-7
D gene: NA
CDR3 DNA: TGTGCCAGCAGCCCGTCCCTACAGTCCTACGAGCAGTACTTC
CDR3 protein: CASSPSLQSYEQYF

V gene: TRBV3-1/TRBV3-2
clone size: few
J gene: TRBJ1-4
D gene: NA
CDR3 DNA: TGTGCCAGCAGCCAAGTAGGTGAAAAACTGTTTTTT
CDR3 protein: CASSQVGEKLFF